The text below deals with one T cell receptor (beta chain). V dropped 3 bases and J dropped 9; count of bases not matched to a gene: 5. CDR3 length equals 14 residues. Germline V gene lookup returns CDR1 SGHTA and CDR2 FQGNSA. This specimen belongs to a study of immune evolution from preneoplasia to lung adenocarcinoma. Two lung cancer pathologists independently confirmed each histologic diagnosis. Assay: immunoSEQ multiplex PCR; the TCRdb copy retains only in-frame clones and omits some. This sample carries 3,800 or so clones, 65% to 80% of them seen once, and the ten largest clones take about 9.4%. The sample was FFPE adjacent normal lung tissue. The clonotype comes from a person aged 60-80 years with lung adenocarcinoma. This chain joins TRBV7-2 and TRBJ1-6, with 7 bases that match TRBD1. The CDR3 coding sequence is TGTGCCAGCAGCTTGTTACAGGGGACTTCACCCCTCCACTTT. Its protein is CASSLLQGTSPLHF. The variable domain in full, with the rest retrieved from reference TRBV7-2 and TRBJ1-6, is GAGVSQSPSNKVTEKGKDVELRCDPISGHTALYWYRQSLGQGLEFLIYFQGNSAPDKSGLPSDRFSAERTGGSVSTLTIQRTQQEDSAVYLCASSLLQGTSPLHFGNGTRLTVT.